Below are 21 T cell receptor beta chains sequenced from a single sample in a study of CD8+CD57+ T cells in acquired aplastic anemia. Profiles of TCR beta VDJ and CDR3 were generated from a genomic DNA template. TCRdb reprocessed the reads via MiXCR and lists one record per CDR3 protein. The profile shows 150,000 to 200,000 distinct CDR3 sequences, about 60% of them singletons. Sequenced input: sorted CD4+, CD8+, or CD8+CD57+ T cells (not recorded which) from PBMCs. All receptors come from a human donor in good health.

The V gene is TRBV5-1, the J gene TRBJ1-2; 7 bases match TRBD1. V was pared by 2 bases and J by 8 bases, with 6 bases of the junction left unmatched. This CDR3 is 13 amino acids long. Per germline, CDR1 SGHRS and CDR2 YFSETQ. The CDR3 spells CASSFDRVGGYTF. In DNA, the CDR3 is TGCGCCAGCAGCTTCGACAGGGTTGGGGGCTACACCTTC.

The chain is built from TRBV2 and TRBJ1-5, with 11 bases matching TRBD1. Per germline, CDR1 SNHLY and CDR2 FYNNEI. The CDR3 is made up of 16 amino acids. V was pared by 6 bases and J by 7 bases, with 11 bases of the junction left unmatched. The CDR3 sequence: CASRPGQGARGQPQHF. For the CDR3, the DNA is TGTGCCAGCAGACCTGGACAGGGGGCGCGGGGGCAGCCCCAGCATTTT.

The V gene is TRBV5-4, the J gene TRBJ2-7, with D possibly TRBD2 on 5 matching bases. V lost 1 base and J 6 bases, leaving 14 bases between the germline ends. CDR3 size: 14 residues. The V gene's germline CDR1 is SGHNT and CDR2 YYREEE (reference sequence). CDR3 residues: CASSLSREIGEQYF. The DNA for the CDR3 is TGTGCCAGCAGCTTGTCGAGGGAAATAGGCGAGCAGTACTTC.

The rearrangement links TRBV12-3 or TRBV12-4 to TRBJ1-2; D unresolved. Trimming cost V 6 bases and J 6 bases, with 8 bases left between them. The CDR3 covers 11 residues. The CDR3 protein is CASSPRDGYTF. The CDR3 coding sequence is TGTGCCAGCAGCCCAAGGGATGGCTACACCTTC.

The chain is built from TRBV2 and TRBJ1-1; D is possibly TRBD1 (6 bases). Looked up from germline, CDR1 is SNHLY and CDR2 is FYNNEI. This CDR3 contains 14 residues. V was pared by 6 bases and J by 1 base, with 12 bases between. The CDR3 loop is CASRTGRGNTEAFF. The CDR3 DNA reads as TGTGCCAGCAGGACAGGAAGGGGGAACACTGAAGCTTTCTTT.

V is TRBV7-2 and J is TRBJ2-7; no reliable D call. V was pared by 5 bases and J by 3 bases, with 11 bases between. This CDR3 contains 13 residues. Germline-derived CDR1 and CDR2 are SGHTA and FQGNSA. The CDR3 region is CASSENLGYEQYF. The CDR3 DNA sequence: TGTGCCAGCAGCGAGAACTTGGGCTACGAGCAGTACTTC.

The chain combines TRBV5-1 with TRBJ2-7; D is uncertain. The CDR3 is made up of 14 amino acids. Trimming removed 6 bases at V and 2 bases at J, with 15 bases between. Per the germline V gene, CDR1 is SGHRS and CDR2 is YFSETQ. The CDR3 spells CASTSSAPPYEQYF. CDR3 nucleotide sequence: TGCGCCAGCACCTCATCGGCGCCCCCCTACGAGCAGTACTTC.

This clonotype was observed at least ten times. V and J are TRBV5-4 and TRBJ2-3, with TRBD2 identical over 14 bases. CDR3 length: 16 amino acids. V gave up 4 bases and J gave up 4 bases; unmatched junction bases: 5. The germline gives CDR1 SGHNT, CDR2 YYREEE (reference sequence). Here the CDR3 DNA reads TGTGCCAGCAGCCCAAGACTAGCGGGAGGGCCAGATACGCAGTATTTT. Translating it yields CASSPRLAGGPDTQYF.

J is TRBJ2-1 and V is TRBV10-3; D is uncertain. The length of the CDR3 is 15 residues. Trimming stripped 0 bases from V and 6 bases from J, with 12 bases between. CDR1 is ENHRY and CDR2 is SYGVKD in the germline V gene. CDR3 in amino acids: CAISESTTRSNEQFF. The CDR3 coding sequence is TGTGCCATCAGTGAGTCGACGACACGTAGCAATGAGCAGTTCTTC.

V usage is TRBV24-1 and J usage is TRBJ2-1; no definite D call. The germline CDR1 and CDR2 sequences are KGHDR and SFDVKD. V dropped 1 base and J dropped 7 bases, with 4 bases sitting between them. The CDR3 loop spans 12 amino acids. In nucleotides, the CDR3 is TGTGCCACCAGTGATTTTGAGAATGAGCAGTTCTTC. As protein: CATSDFENEQFF.

The genes are TRBV2 and TRBJ2-3; no clear D. The CDR3 extends over 15 amino acids. Trimming pared 2 bases from V and 0 bases from J, leaving 9 bases between. The germline V gene encodes CDR1 SNHLY and CDR2 FYNNEI. CDR3 residues: CASSETTSSTDTQYF. The DNA of the CDR3 is TGTGCCAGCAGTGAAACTACCTCCAGCACAGATACGCAGTATTTT.

The rearrangement uses TRBV2 and TRBJ2-7, with a weak D call TRBD2 (6 bases). V lost 8 bases, J lost 5 bases, and 19 bases lay in between. The CDR3 contains 14 residues. Looked up from germline, CDR1 is SNHLY and CDR2 is FYNNEI. CDR3 DNA sequence: TGTGCCAGCCTCCCCTCCCGGGGAGGCCACGAGCAGTACTTC. This codes for CASLPSRGGHEQYF.

This clonotype was seen only a few times. The genes are TRBV15 and TRBJ2-7; D is ambiguous. Deletions cut 1 base from V and 2 bases from J, with 9 bases between. Germline V lookup: CDR1 LNHNV, CDR2 YYDKDF (reference sequence). This CDR3 has 14 amino acids. The CDR3 DNA reads TGTGCCACCAGCAGAGGAAACGGACCCTACGAGCAGTACTTC. Translating gives CATSRGNGPYEQYF.

The chain couples TRBV15 to TRBJ2-7, with a possible D match to TRBD2 (6 bases). Trimming took off 1 base at V and 1 base at J, with 17 bases between the two ends. From germline, CDR1 is LNHNV and CDR2 YYDKDF (reference sequence). The CDR3 consists of 17 residues. This chain's CDR3 is CATSRGEAGEKSYEQYF. The DNA of the CDR3 is TGTGCCACCAGCAGAGGAGAAGCGGGTGAGAAATCCTACGAGCAGTACTTC.

There are many counts of this clonotype. V gene TRBV15 combines with J gene TRBJ2-5, with unresolved D. The length of the CDR3 is 19 residues. CDR1 LNHNV and CDR2 YYDKDF come from the germline V gene (reference sequence). Trimming took off 1 base at V and 2 bases at J, with 23 bases between the two ends. CDR3 nucleotides: TGTGCCACCAGCAGAGGGATACGGGCTATTCGAAACGTACAAGAGACCCAGTACTTC. This translates into CATSRGIRAIRNVQETQYF.

This clonotype showed up just once. The CDR3 coding sequence is TGTGCCAGCAGTGTACAGGGATCCACCTACGAGCAGTACTTC. It codes for CASSVQGSTYEQYF. This sequence joins TRBV6-5 and TRBJ2-7; D perhaps matches TRBD1 (6 bases). The CDR3 is 14 residues long. The germline V gene encodes CDR1 MNHEY and CDR2 SVGAGI. Trimming stripped 5 bases from V and 2 bases from J, with 13 bases between.

This chain connects TRBV7-9 to TRBJ2-5, with D perhaps matching TRBD1 (6 bases). CDR1 SEHNR and CDR2 FQNEAQ come from the germline V gene (reference sequence). V was pared by 5 bases and J by 5 bases, with 12 bases between. The CDR3 spans 13 residues. CDR3 protein: CASSPTRGETQYF. CDR3 DNA sequence: TGTGCCAGCAGCCCAACTAGGGGGGAGACCCAGTACTTC.

The chain recombines TRBV7-9 with TRBJ2-7; perhaps TRBD1 as D (6 bases). CDR3 length equals 12 residues. V shed 5 bases and J shed 6 bases, with 11 bases lying between them. Germline V gene data show CDR1 as SEHNR and CDR2 as FQNEAQ (reference sequence). The CDR3 loop is CASSGQGSEQYF. As DNA, the CDR3 is TGTGCCAGCAGCGGGCAGGGGTCCGAGCAGTACTTC.

The V gene is TRBV6-1, the J gene TRBJ2-3; 15 bases map to TRBD2. The V gene end was trimmed by 5 bases and the J gene end by 6 bases; junction bases not matched to a gene: 15. The CDR3 runs to 19 residues. Germline V CDR1 and CDR2: MNHNS, SASEGT. Here the CDR3 reads CASSYSIGLAGGLTDTQYF. The DNA of the CDR3 is TGTGCCAGCAGTTACTCGATCGGACTAGCGGGGGGGCTAACGGATACGCAGTATTTT.

The chain couples TRBV9 to TRBJ2-3; either TRBD1 or TRBD2 may fit D (6 bases each). Germline CDR1 SGDLS, CDR2 YYNGEE. This CDR3 comprises 15 residues. V lost 2 bases and J 4 bases, leaving 14 bases between the germline ends. CDR3 in amino acids: CASSVGAGEADTQYF. The DNA of the CDR3 is TGTGCCAGCAGCGTCGGCGCAGGGGAGGCAGATACGCAGTATTTT. The complete variable domain, with remaining parts taken from reference TRBV9 and TRBJ2-3, reads DSGVTQTPKHLITATGQRVTLRCSPRSGDLSVYWYQQSLDQGLQFLIQYYNGEERAKGNILERFSAQQFPDLHSELNLSSLELGDSALYFCASSVGAGEADTQYFGPGTRLTVL.

The chain joins TRBV7-3 to TRBJ2-7, with D possibly being TRBD2 (6 bases). CDR3 length: 14 amino acids. Germline V gives CDR1 SGHTA, CDR2 FQGTGA. Trimming removed 5 bases from V and 0 bases from J, with 11 bases in between. Written as DNA, the CDR3 is TGTGCCAGCAGCCTGGGACTGAGCTCCTACGAGCAGTACTTC. It encodes CASSLGLSSYEQYF. The whole variable domain, filled in from reference TRBV7-3 and TRBJ2-7, reads GAGVSQTPSNKVTEKGKYVELRCDPISGHTALYWYRQSLGQGPEFLIYFQGTGAADDSGLPNDRFFAVRPEGSVSTLKIQRTERGDSAVYLCASSLGLSSYEQYFGPGTRLTVT.